This TCR beta chain came from a study of blood T cell repertoires in COVID-19. About the study: The study drew acute and convalescent COVID-19 samples from the United States, Italy and Spain.

Profiled with immunoSEQ multiplex PCR; TCRdb holds only in-frame clones, not every one. The data contain some 69,000 clones, about four fifths of them singletons. Per the germline V gene, CDR1 is DFQATT and CDR2 is SNEGSKA (reference sequence). J was trimmed by 1 base and V by 3 bases; bases with no gene match: 7. CDR3 length: 17 residues. The specimen sequenced was peripheral blood. The chain joins TRBV20-1 to TRBJ2-2, with 11 bases matching TRBD2. The TCR sequence derives from a human donor in a cohort sampled during active COVID-19. The CDR3 is CSASVLAGGRNTGELFF. DNA of the CDR3: TGCAGTGCTAGTGTGCTAGCGGGGGGCCGGAACACCGGGGAGCTGTTTTTT.